This TCR beta chain was captured in a study of T-cell reconstitution after alpha-beta-depleted transplantation in children. Points from the study as a whole: Surviving recipient cells, namely T cells and thymic progenitors, were the source of high day-60 TCRbeta diversity in some patients. One year after transplant, T-cell counts and diversity came mostly from newly produced T cells. Reports say that about two months after transplant, the alpha-beta T cells came out of several hundred graft clones that had expanded.

This CDR3 is built from 14 residues. The germline CDR1 and CDR2 sequences are MNHNS and SASEGT. Trimming took off 3 bases at V and 2 bases at J, with 5 bases between the two ends. Details on this clonotype: The antigen is undetermined.

Unique molecular identifiers were built into the TCRbeta library. TCRdb recomputed calls from the PCR reads with MiXCR, one row per CDR3 protein. The table lists a few hundred thousand distinct CDR3 sequences, approximately 42% of them singletons, with approximately 25% in the top ten. This material consisted of PBMCs, taken before TCRalphabeta/CD19-depleted stem cell transplant. This sequence originates from a girl aged 2 to 10 with aplastic anemia, due to receive a stem cell transplant. The chain links TRBV6-1 to TRBJ2-6; no firm D call. The CDR3 coding sequence is TGTGCCAGCAGTGAGGTCCCTGGGGCCAACGTCCTGACTTTC. It yields the protein CASSEVPGANVLTF.